A single sample is the source of the 22 T cell receptor beta chains below, sequenced in a study of technical replicates of blood from a few donors. Using immunoSEQ multiplex PCR, the repertoire was profiled, and TCRdb retains in-frame clones only, with some absent. The sample comprises around 100,000 clones, 85% to 95% of which are singletons, and 0.34% rests with the top ten. The specimen was T cells isolated from PBMCs. All receptors come from a human donor in good health.

This sequence joins TRBV9 and TRBJ2-2; TRBD2 matches 7 bases. Germline-derived CDR1 and CDR2 are SGDLS and YYNGEE. The CDR3 runs 17 residues. V lost 7 bases and J lost 1; bases outside the gene matches: 13. In DNA, the CDR3 is TGTGCCAGCGGGGGGGGAAGGTATGGTTTGAACACCGGGGAGCTGTTTTTT. Its protein product is CASGGGRYGLNTGELFF.

The chain is built from TRBV9 and TRBJ2-3, with 10 bases matching TRBD2. Germline CDR1 reads SGDLS; CDR2 reads YYNGEE. CDR3 length equals 17 residues. J was trimmed by 0 bases and V by 2 bases; bases with no gene match: 6. CDR3 loop: CASSVTSGPSSTDTQYF. Written as DNA, the CDR3 is TGTGCCAGCAGCGTGACTAGCGGGCCTTCTAGCACAGATACGCAGTATTTT. The full variable domain, rest sourced from reference TRBV9 and TRBJ2-3, is DSGVTQTPKHLITATGQRVTLRCSPRSGDLSVYWYQQSLDQGLQFLIQYYNGEERAKGNILERFSAQQFPDLHSELNLSSLELGDSALYFCASSVTSGPSSTDTQYFGPGTRLTVL.

V gene TRBV4-1 combines with J gene TRBJ2-5; the D gene is possibly TRBD2 (5 bases). The V end was cut by 4 bases, the J end by 1 base, with 13 bases between. Germline CDR1 MGHRA, CDR2 YSYEKL. This CDR3 spans 15 amino acids. The CDR3 sequence is CASSPLRSGQETQYF. DNA for the CDR3: TGCGCCAGCAGCCCTCTTAGGAGCGGCCAAGAGACCCAGTACTTC.

The rearrangement joins TRBV15 to TRBJ1-2, with D unclear. Germline lookup yields CDR1 LNHNV and CDR2 YYDKDF (reference sequence). With 0 bases removed from V and 0 bases from J, the gap between germline ends came to 2 bases. CDR3 size: 13 residues. The chain's CDR3 is CATSRDTNYGYTF. In DNA form, the CDR3 reads TGTGCCACCAGCAGAGACACTAACTATGGCTACACCTTC.

This chain uses TRBV4-1 with TRBJ2-7; maybe TRBD1 (5 bases). Per germline, CDR1 MGHRA and CDR2 YSYEKL. The V gene lost 0 bases and the J gene lost 6 bases, with 21 bases spanning the gap. The CDR3 sequence is 17 residues long. CDR3 region: CASSQDGPGWYASEQYF. Here the CDR3 DNA reads TGCGCCAGCAGCCAAGATGGGCCAGGGTGGTACGCATCCGAGCAGTACTTC.

The chain joins TRBV28 to TRBJ2-7, with TRBD1 matching 10 bases. The CDR3 runs 15 residues. Per the germline V gene, CDR1 is MDHEN and CDR2 is SYDVKM. Trimming cost V 6 bases and J 6 bases; bases outside gene matches: 11. CDR3 amino acids: CASSPTGGASLEQYF. The CDR3 region has the DNA TGTGCCAGCAGCCCGACAGGGGGCGCGTCACTCGAGCAGTACTTC.

The genes are TRBV30 and TRBJ2-2; 10 bases align to TRBD1. Trimming at V came to 4 bases and at J to 3 bases, leaving 5 bases not matched to a gene. This CDR3 has 15 residues. Germline assignment: CDR1 GTSNPN and CDR2 SVGIG (reference sequence). CDR3 in amino acids: CAWKIGTGDTGELFF. The DNA for the CDR3 is TGTGCCTGGAAAATCGGGACAGGGGACACCGGGGAGCTGTTTTTT.

The chain joins TRBV27 to TRBJ2-7, with a weak D call TRBD1 (6 bases). The V gene's germline CDR1 is MNHEY and CDR2 SMNVEV (reference sequence). Trimming stripped 2 bases from V and 6 bases from J, with 11 bases between. The CDR3 runs 13 residues. Here the CDR3 DNA reads TGTGCCAGCAGTTTACCGTACAGGGCCGAGCAGTACTTC. It encodes CASSLPYRAEQYF.

The genes are TRBV5-1 and TRBJ2-5; 9 bases line up with TRBD1. The J call may be in error: the DNA end matches TRBJ2-7 better. The CDR3 length is 14 residues. Per germline, CDR1 SGHRS and CDR2 YFSETQ. CDR3 sequence: CASSGGQGNPEQYF. DNA for the CDR3: TGCGCCAGCAGCGGGGGACAGGGAAATCCCGAGCAGTACTTC.

This chain joins TRBV7-3 and TRBJ2-6, with D uncertain. CDR1 and CDR2 from the germline V gene are SGHTA and FQGTGA. CDR3 length: 17 amino acids. The V and J ends lost 5 bases and 0 bases respectively, with 14 bases between them. The CDR3: CASSPRSAYSGANVLTF. The CDR3, as DNA: TGTGCCAGCAGCCCGAGGTCAGCCTACTCTGGGGCCAACGTCCTGACTTTC.

The V and J genes are TRBV7-3 and TRBJ2-1; D is possibly TRBD1 (6 bases). Trimming removed 2 bases at V and 6 bases at J, with 11 bases between. This CDR3 comprises 14 residues. Looked up from germline, CDR1 is SGHTA and CDR2 is FQGTGA. The CDR3 DNA is TGTGCCAGCAGCTTAGGGGGCTGGATCAATGAGCAGTTCTTC. It is translated as CASSLGGWINEQFF.

The CDR3 DNA reads TGTGCCAGCAGGAGACTAGCGGGAGGTAACACAGATACGCAGTATTTT. Its translation is CASRRLAGGNTDTQYF. The chain carries TRBV2 and TRBJ2-3; 13 bases map to TRBD2. This CDR3 has 16 amino acids. Unmatched junction bases numbered 5, after V lost 6 bases and J lost 2 bases. Germline V gene lookup returns CDR1 SNHLY and CDR2 FYNNEI. Based on the CDR3 plus reference TRBV2 and TRBJ2-3, the full variable domain is EPEVTQTPSHQVTQMGQEVILRCVPISNHLYFYWYRQILGQKVEFLVSFYNNEISEKSEIFDDQFSVERPDGSNFTLKIRSTKLEDSAMYFCASRRLAGGNTDTQYFGPGTRLTVL.

The chain has TRBV7-9 and TRBJ1-1; tentatively, D is TRBD1 (6 bases). The CDR3 loop spans 15 amino acids. Trimming left V 5 bases short and J 0 bases short, with 13 bases between. Looked up from germline, CDR1 is SEHNR and CDR2 is FQNEAQ (reference sequence). CDR3 sequence: CASSPSGHLNTEAFF. CDR3 DNA: TGTGCCAGCAGCCCTTCGGGACATTTGAACACTGAAGCTTTCTTT.

The chain has TRBV7-2 and TRBJ2-3, with D tentatively TRBD2 (6 bases). The ends were cut back, 5 bases at V and 6 bases at J, with 18 bases in the middle. This CDR3 has 15 residues. Germline loops: CDR1 SGHTA, CDR2 FQGNSA. CDR3 sequence reads: CASSLSDGRRDTQYF. CDR3 coding DNA: TGTGCCAGCAGCCTGTCCGACGGGAGAAGGGATACGCAGTATTTT. Full variable domain (outside the CDR3, taken from reference TRBV7-2 and TRBJ2-3): GAGVSQSPSNKVTEKGKDVELRCDPISGHTALYWYRQSLGQGLEFLIYFQGNSAPDKSGLPSDRFSAERTGGSVSTLTIQRTQQEDSAVYLCASSLSDGRRDTQYFGPGTRLTVL.

This clone was recorded once. The V call is TRBV13, the J call TRBJ2-7, with 9 positions matching TRBD2. The CDR3 length is 20 residues. J lost 3 bases, V lost 5 bases, and 23 bases had no gene match. CDR1 and CDR2 (germline): PRHDT, FYEKMQ (reference sequence). The CDR3 DNA reads TGTGCCAGCAGCCGGCTGGCGGGCAGGGGAAATCTAGCGGGAATCTACGAGCAGTACTTC. Amino acid sequence: CASSRLAGRGNLAGIYEQYF.

The CDR3 region has the DNA TGCGCCAGCAGTGAGTCGCCAGGCGTCACTGAAGCTTTCTTT. As protein: CASSESPGVTEAFF. This rearrangement joins TRBV10-1 to TRBJ1-1, with D unclear. CDR1 and CDR2 (germline): WNHNN, SYGVQD (reference sequence). The CDR3 length is 14 residues. V lost 0 bases and J 4 bases, leaving 9 bases between the germline ends.

The rearrangement links TRBV14 to TRBJ2-7; unclear D gene. Germline V gene lookup returns CDR1 SGHDN and CDR2 FVKESK. V gave up 0 bases and J gave up 2 bases, with 8 bases separating them. The CDR3 totals 14 residues. The DNA for the CDR3 is TGTGCCAGCAGCCAAGATTTTGGGCCCTACGAGCAGTACTTC. Its protein is CASSQDFGPYEQYF.

The J gene is TRBJ1-3, the V gene TRBV5-4; 7 bases are a match to TRBD1. Trimming cost V 4 bases and J 2 bases; bases outside gene matches: 6. CDR1 and CDR2 from the germline V gene are SGHNT and YYREEE (reference sequence). The CDR3 is made up of 15 amino acids. The CDR3 sequence: CASSLQGYPGNTIYF. CDR3 coding DNA: TGTGCCAGCAGCCTACAGGGGTACCCTGGAAACACCATATATTTT. Full variable domain (missing parts from reference TRBV5-4 and TRBJ1-3): ETGVTQSPTHLIKTRGQQVTLRCSSQSGHNTVSWYQQALGQGPQFIFQYYREEENGRGNFPPRFSGLQFPNYSSELNVNALELDDSALYLCASSLQGYPGNTIYFGEGSWLTVV.

V and J are TRBV25-1 and TRBJ2-3; TRBD1 matches 7 bases. This CDR3 has 14 residues. The trim removed 0 bases at V and 4 bases at J, leaving 1 base unmatched. Germline V gene lookup returns CDR1 MGHDK and CDR2 SYGVNS. Here the CDR3 reads CASSEYTGADTQYF. In DNA form, the CDR3 reads TGTGCCAGCAGTGAATATACAGGGGCAGATACGCAGTATTTT.

The rearrangement links TRBV9 to TRBJ2-7; 7 nucleotides agree with TRBD1. Germline values: CDR1 SGDLS, CDR2 YYNGEE. After removal of 3 bases from V and 3 bases from J, the junction contained 3 bases not matched to a gene. The CDR3 spans 13 residues. Here the CDR3 DNA reads TGTGCCAGCAGCGGGGGACAGAGCTACGAGCAGTACTTC. This encodes CASSGGQSYEQYF.

V usage is TRBV15 and J usage is TRBJ2-3, with 10 bases that match TRBD2. CDR1 and CDR2 from the germline V gene are LNHNV and YYDKDF (reference sequence). With 1 base clipped from V and 1 base from J, the junction kept 2 bases outside the gene matches. The CDR3 extends over 16 amino acids. The CDR3 spells CATSRASGSRTDTQYF. Written as DNA, the CDR3 is TGTGCCACCAGCAGAGCTAGCGGGAGCCGCACAGATACGCAGTATTTT.

This sequence joins TRBV28 and TRBJ1-1, with D unresolved. The CDR3 sequence is 11 residues long. V dropped 4 bases and J dropped 8 bases, with 8 bases sitting between them. CDR1 and CDR2 (germline): MDHEN, SYDVKM. CDR3 DNA sequence: TGTGCCAGCAGTTACGGTTACGAAGCTTTCTTT. This encodes CASSYGYEAFF.